This entry describes one T cell receptor (beta chain). This clone came up a few times. What this receptor recognizes is not known. Base qualities are not at hand, and no much larger clone is one base apart. The CDR3 regions of human TCRbeta chains were analyzed by immunosequencing. On the authors' methods: Repertoire TCRs were matched against a reference library of SARS-CoV-2-specific TCRs generated with the MIRA antigen-specificity platform. Breadth meant the fraction of unique TCRs that were SARS-CoV-2-associated, whereas depth meant the fraction of total T cells that were SARS-CoV-2-associated. Using the MIRA data, each spike-specific TCR was assigned both to the spike region to which the TCR was reactive and to a CD4 or CD8 class. Log10-transformed breadth and depth values were compared by one-way ANOVA with Sidak's multiple comparisons tests. This is the immuneACCESS table as TCRdb keeps it, with only in-frame sequences that have V and J called. A part of the clones is gone; compared with another copy, unresolved V genes explain less than half, and the rest is unexplained. V and J calls and clone size are given by that table; D and trimming were obtained from the DNA. The sample data list 100,000 to 150,000 clones, and approximately 90% of these were observed just once. The ten largest clones represent under 6.5% of the sample.

This entry belongs to a study of T cell responses to AZD1222 COVID-19 vaccine listed by TCRdb under 2021. Turning to the overall study: Because spike-specific TCR depth and breadth did not differ between the two schedules, AZD1222 recipients who got a second dose at roughly 4 weeks were pooled with those who got a second dose at roughly 12 weeks. A total of 233 trial participants underwent TCR sequencing, of whom some 200 had received two doses of AZD1222 and 26 had received two doses of the MenACWY control vaccine. Enrollment into the trials was organized by age into subgroups of 18-55, 56-69 and 70-plus years, and those subgroups contained roughly 150, 30 and 60 TCR-sequenced participants, respectively.

On the study overall, not on this receptor specifically: After two AZD1222 doses, spike-specific TCR breadth and depth were significantly higher than at day 0 and than in MenACWY recipients. No day 14 peak-response samples were available, so repertoires were characterized only after the peak T cell response. The whole spike protein was spanned by vaccine-associated CD4 TCRs, and dominant responses were seen in regions 160-218 and 743-854. The 56-69-year group was small, and its depth increase did not reach significance, likely because of low power. Reportedly, almost half of the unique spike-specific TCRs recognized epitopes lying outside the regions that are mutated in the B.1.351 and B.1.1.7 variants. Only five to seven AZD1222 recipients were SARS-CoV-2 seropositive at baseline, limiting conclusions about previously exposed vaccinees. Most participants were white British and females outnumbered males, and the authors suggested that clonal diversity may have been underestimated.

The label giving this sample's time point can be read as: baseline before first vaccination. Vaccinee samples came from UK trials COV001 and COV002, including a single-blind randomized controlled phase 2/3 trial of AZD1222 (ChAdOx1 nCoV-19) in healthy adults. For TCRbeta chain sequencing, PBMC samples from trial participants were taken at day 0 and at day 28 after the second dose. After removal of 4 bases from V and 0 bases from J, the junction retains 3 bases not matched to a gene. The germline V gene encodes CDR1 SNHLY and CDR2 FYNNEI. From its cysteine to its phenylalanine, the CDR3 spans 15 amino acids. Just the 45-base CDR3 DNA is kept, in frame starting at base 1.

The receptor chain draws on TRBV2 and TRBJ2-7; the junction holds 10 bases that match TRBD2. Specimen: peripheral blood, collected on day 0 of AZD1222 vaccination. The origin of this receptor is an adult in good health. The CDR3: CASSGLAGNSYEQYF. The DNA is TGTGCCAGCAGTGGACTAGCGGGCAACTCCTACGAGCAGTACTTC.